These T cell receptor beta chains were read from a single sample in a study of shared clonotypes between healthy human individuals. Here immunoSEQ multiplex PCR was the method, and the copy in TCRdb shows in-frame clones only, minus some. The table has about 480,000 clones, approximately 79% seen once. Sequencing was done on a sample of PBMCs. The receptor set was obtained from a woman between 40 and 55 years old in good health. Some clones in this sample may be carry-over from other donors' samples. The CDR3 runs from the conserved cysteine through the conserved F or W. Fields, in order: clone size, D gene, V gene, J gene, CDR3 DNA, CDR3 protein. D genes are given only for firm matches. Size tells how often a clone was seen (once, few, many) or the class of an expanded clone, and some rows leave it out.

once	.	TRBV11-2	TRBJ2-1	TGTGCCAGCAGCTTAGGTGGCCCAGGGGATGAGCAGTTCTTC	CASSLGGPGDEQFF
.	TRBD2	TRBV28	TRBJ2-5	TGTGCCAGCAGGCCACCGGGGGGAGGGGAGCAGTACTTC	CASRPPGGGEQYF
.	TRBD2	TRBV6-1	TRBJ2-5	TGTGCCAGCAGTGAAGGGACTAGCGGAAGGAGGGAGACCCAGTACTTC	CASSEGTSGRRETQYF
.	TRBD2	TRBV7-2	TRBJ2-3	TGTGCCAGCAGCCCGCGGACTAGCGGTGACACAGATACGCAGTATTTT	CASSPRTSGDTDTQYF
.	.	TRBV7-2	TRBJ1-5	TGTGCCAGCAGCCCACGGGGTAATCAGCCCCAGCATTTT	CASSPRGNQPQHF
once	TRBD2	TRBV30	TRBJ2-2	TGTGCCTGGAGCTCGGGGGGAACCGGGGAGCTGTTTTTT	CAWSSGGTGELFF
.	.	TRBV5-8	TRBJ1-1	TGTGCCAGCAGCCCCCGCGGGGTTTGGACTGAAGCTTTCTTT	CASSPRGVWTEAFF
.	TRBD1	TRBV5-1	TRBJ2-7	TGCGCCAGCAGCTTTGCCGGGACAGGGGGCGACGAGCAGTACTTC	CASSFAGTGGDEQYF
.	TRBD1	TRBV28	TRBJ2-7	TGTGCCAGCAGTTCAAACTACAGGGGTCCCTACGAGCAGTACTTC	CASSSNYRGPYEQYF
few	TRBD2	TRBV14	TRBJ2-7	TGTGCCAGCAGCCAAGCTTTGCTAGCGGGTGGACACGAGCAGTACTTC	CASSQALLAGGHEQYF
.	.	TRBV5-1	TRBJ2-3	TGCGCCAGCAGCGCCGGGACCGCAAGCACAGATACGCAGTATTTT	CASSAGTASTDTQYF
.	.	TRBV5-1	TRBJ2-4	TGCGCCAGCAGCTTGGCCGGGACAGCCAAAAACATTCAGTACTTC	CASSLAGTAKNIQYF
.	.	TRBV11-2	TRBJ1-1	TGTGCCAGCAGCCGGACTGTGAACACTGAAGCTTTCTTT	CASSRTVNTEAFF
few	.	TRBV10-3	TRBJ2-1	TGTGCCATCAGTGAGTCCCCCCCTGCCTACAATGAGCAGTTCTTC	CAISESPPAYNEQFF
.	.	TRBV7-2	TRBJ1-2	TGTGCCAGCAGCCCAGGGTCGGGCAGGGAGTACGGCTATGGCTACACCTTC	CASSPGSGREYGYGYTF
.	.	TRBV28	TRBJ2-1	TGTGCCAGCAGTTTTGCCCAGGGGGGGCACAATGAGCAGTTCTTC	CASSFAQGGHNEQFF
few	.	TRBV19	TRBJ1-2	TGTGCCAGTAGTATCCGCGAAGGGGTCTATGGCTACACCTTC	CASSIREGVYGYTF
.	TRBD1	TRBV5-1	TRBJ1-4	TGCGCCAGCAGCTCCACCGGGACAGGGGCGGATGAAAAACTGTTTTTT	CASSSTGTGADEKLFF
.	TRBD1	TRBV2	TRBJ1-2	TGTGCCAGCAGTCGATCGGGACAGCCTAACTATGGCTACACCTTC	CASSRSGQPNYGYTF
.	TRBD2	TRBV7-2	TRBJ2-2	TGTGCCAGCAGTCACATCTTAGCGGGAGGGGCGAACACCGGGGAGCTGTTTTTT	CASSHILAGGANTGELFF
.	.	TRBV10-3	TRBJ2-3	TGTGCCATCAGTGACGGAGGGATTAGCACAGATACGCAGTATTTT	CAISDGGISTDTQYF
.	.	TRBV30	TRBJ1-4	TGTGCCTGGAGTGAGACGACATTTAATGAAAAACTGTTTTTT	CAWSETTFNEKLFF
.	TRBD1	TRBV19	TRBJ1-1	TGTGCCAGTAGTATCCGGGACAGGGCAATAGCTTTCTTT	CASSIRDRAIAFF
.	.	TRBV7-8	TRBJ1-1	TGTGCCAGCAGCTTACGAGCCGGGTTGCCCTATGGGACTGAAGCTTTCTTT	CASSLRAGLPYGTEAFF
.	.	TRBV5-6	TRBJ2-3	TGTGCCAGCAGCTTTTCGGTGGGTTCAGATACGCAGTATTTT	CASSFSVGSDTQYF
.	.	TRBV7-9	TRBJ2-1	TGTGCCAGTCGGTGGGGGCCGGGGGAGCAGTTCTTC	CASRWGPGEQFF
.	TRBD2	TRBV6-4	TRBJ2-1	TGTGCCAGCAGTGTTGCGGGAGGGGACAATGAGCAGTTCTTC	CASSVAGGDNEQFF
once	TRBD1	TRBV4-1	TRBJ1-6	TGCGCCAGCAGCCAACGGGACAGCCCTAATTCACCCCTCCACTTT	CASSQRDSPNSPLHF
.	.	TRBV7-8	TRBJ2-3	TGTGCCAGCACATCTACAGATACGCAGTATTTT	CASTSTDTQYF
.	TRBD1	TRBV4-1	TRBJ1-2	TGCGCCAGCAGCCAACCCAGGGGGGAGTTTAACTATGGCTACACCTTC	CASSQPRGEFNYGYTF
.	.	TRBV7-2	TRBJ1-5	TGTGCCAGCAGCTTAGTGGCCTCCAATCAGCCCCAGCATTTT	CASSLVASNQPQHF
.	TRBD2	TRBV10-3	TRBJ2-2	TGTGCCATCAGGGGGGCTAGCGGGAGTAAAACCGGGGAGCTGTTTTTT	CAIRGASGSKTGELFF
.	.	TRBV7-9	TRBJ2-1	TGTGCCAGCGAGGGGTCTTTTTCGGGTGAGGATTCCTACAATGAGCAGTTCTTC	CASEGSFSGEDSYNEQFF
.	.	TRBV15	TRBJ2-3	TGTGCCACCAGCAAGGGAAGAACAGGAGATACGCAGTATTTT	CATSKGRTGDTQYF
few	.	TRBV7-9	TRBJ2-7	TGTGCCAGCAGCTCGTGGGGCGGGTACGAGCAGTACTTC	CASSSWGGYEQYF
.	TRBD1	TRBV15	TRBJ2-5	TGTGCCACCAGCAAGTTGACAGGGGTACTGGAGACCCAGTACTTC	CATSKLTGVLETQYF
.	.	TRBV28	TRBJ2-7	TGTGCCAGCAGTTCCTATTCCTACGAGCAGTACTTC	CASSSYSYEQYF
once	.	TRBV5-8	TRBJ2-3	TGTGCCAGCAGCTTAACGGGAGCAGATACGCAGTATTTT	CASSLTGADTQYF
.	TRBD1	TRBV11-2	TRBJ1-1	TGTGCCAGCAGCCCCGCAGGGGGTTGGAACACTGAAGCTTTCTTT	CASSPAGGWNTEAFF
.	TRBD1	TRBV28	TRBJ1-1	TGTGCCAGCAGCCCCCAGACAGGGGGGGACACTGAAGCTTTCTTT	CASSPQTGGDTEAFF
.	.	TRBV7-2	TRBJ1-1	TGTGCCAGCAGCTTAGATACGTCGGCAGGGTTGGCTGAAGCTTTCTTT	CASSLDTSAGLAEAFF
.	.	TRBV28	TRBJ2-3	TGTGCCAGCAGTTTCGAAAGGACTAGCACAGATACGCAGTATTTT	CASSFERTSTDTQYF
.	.	TRBV18	TRBJ1-1	TGTGCCAGCTCACCGGGCGGGAACACTGAAGCTTTCTTT	CASSPGGNTEAFF
.	TRBD1	TRBV19	TRBJ1-5	TGTGCCAGTAGTTCCCGGACAGGGAATCAGCCCCAGCATTTT	CASSSRTGNQPQHF
few	.	TRBV11-2	TRBJ2-1	TGTGCCAGCAGCTTAGGCTATGAGCAGTTCTTC	CASSLGYEQFF
once	.	TRBV25-1	TRBJ1-4	TGTGCCAGCAGTGAACTAGAGGGGTGGGAAAAACTGTTTTTT	CASSELEGWEKLFF
.	.	TRBV9	TRBJ1-3	TGTGCCAGCAGCCCGCGTCTCAGGGGCTCTGGAAACACCATATATTTT	CASSPRLRGSGNTIYF
.	.	TRBV5-6	TRBJ2-3	TGTGCCAGCAGCCCACTCATCACAGATACGCAGTATTTT	CASSPLITDTQYF
.	.	TRBV5-6	TRBJ2-5	TGTGCCAGCAGTCCATTGACAGGGAGGGAGAGAGAGACCCAGTACTTC	CASSPLTGRERETQYF
.	.	TRBV7-9	TRBJ1-2	TGTGCCAGCAGCTTAGCGGGGACGTCCGGGGGCTACACCTTC	CASSLAGTSGGYTF
many	TRBD1	TRBV10-1	TRBJ2-1	TGCGCCAGCAGTGAAGGCAGGGGGATTAAAAATGAGCAGTTCTTC	CASSEGRGIKNEQFF
.	TRBD2	TRBV5-8	TRBJ2-3	TGTGCCAGCACCCTGCCAGCGGGAGTGACAGATACGCAGTATTTT	CASTLPAGVTDTQYF
.	.	TRBV2	TRBJ1-4	TGTGCCAGCAGAAGATTTAGGGGTCAGTGGGGAAAACTGTTTTTT	CASRRFRGQWGKLFF
.	.	TRBV19	TRBJ2-2	TGTGCCAGTAGTATAGGCAGGAAGAACACCGGGGAGCTGTTTTTT	CASSIGRKNTGELFF
.	.	TRBV7-2	TRBJ2-1	TGTGCCAGCAGCTTAGGTTCGGGAGACTACAATGAGCAGTTCTTC	CASSLGSGDYNEQFF
.	TRBD1	TRBV9	TRBJ1-2	TGTGCCAGCAGCTACCTGGGACAGGGAGACTATGGCTACACCTTC	CASSYLGQGDYGYTF
.	TRBD1	TRBV18	TRBJ1-4	TGTGCCAGCTCACTAGACAGGGGGCACGAAAAACTGTTTTTT	CASSLDRGHEKLFF
.	.	TRBV2	TRBJ1-1	TGTGCCAGTCGCCCCAGGGGGAACACTGAAGCTTTCTTT	CASRPRGNTEAFF
.	TRBD1	TRBV11-2	TRBJ2-7	TGTGCCAGCAGGCGACGGTCCGGGACAGAGGATTACGAGCAGTACTTC	CASRRRSGTEDYEQYF
.	.	TRBV19	TRBJ2-3	TGTGCCAGTACCGCGGGACCGGGCACAGATACGCAGTATTTT	CASTAGPGTDTQYF